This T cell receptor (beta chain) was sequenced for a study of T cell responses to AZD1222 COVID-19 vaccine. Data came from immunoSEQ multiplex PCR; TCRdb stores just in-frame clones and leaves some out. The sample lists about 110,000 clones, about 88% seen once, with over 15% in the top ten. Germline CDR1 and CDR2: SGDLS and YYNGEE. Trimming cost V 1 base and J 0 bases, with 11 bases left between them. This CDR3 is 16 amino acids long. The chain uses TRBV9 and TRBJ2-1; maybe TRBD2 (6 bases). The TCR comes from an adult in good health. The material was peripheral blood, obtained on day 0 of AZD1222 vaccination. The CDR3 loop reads CASSVRSGSSYNEQFF. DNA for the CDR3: TGTGCCAGCAGCGTACGTAGCGGAAGCTCCTACAATGAGCAGTTCTTC.